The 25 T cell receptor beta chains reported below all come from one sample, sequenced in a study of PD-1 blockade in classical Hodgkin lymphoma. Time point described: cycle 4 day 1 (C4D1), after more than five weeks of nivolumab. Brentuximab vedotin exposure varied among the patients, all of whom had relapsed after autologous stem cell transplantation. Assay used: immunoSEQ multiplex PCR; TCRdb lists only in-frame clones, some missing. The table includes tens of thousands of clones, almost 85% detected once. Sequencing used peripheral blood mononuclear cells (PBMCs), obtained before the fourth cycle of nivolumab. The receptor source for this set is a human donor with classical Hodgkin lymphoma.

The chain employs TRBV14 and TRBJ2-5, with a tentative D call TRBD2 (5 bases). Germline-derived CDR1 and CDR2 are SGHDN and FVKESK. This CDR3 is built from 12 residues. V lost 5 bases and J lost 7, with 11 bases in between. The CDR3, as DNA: TGTGCCAGCAGCGCCCTCGGGGTGACCCAGTACTTC. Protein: CASSALGVTQYF.

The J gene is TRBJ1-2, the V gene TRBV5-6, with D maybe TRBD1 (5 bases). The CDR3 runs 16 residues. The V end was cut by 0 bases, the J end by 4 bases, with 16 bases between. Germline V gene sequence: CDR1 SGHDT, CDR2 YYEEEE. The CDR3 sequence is CASSLDWRGGGYGYTF. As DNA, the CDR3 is TGTGCCAGCAGCTTGGACTGGAGGGGCGGTGGCTATGGCTACACCTTC.

The CDR3 protein is CASSVAGGSYNEQFF. The DNA for the CDR3 is TGTGCCAGCAGCGTAGCCGGGGGCTCCTACAATGAGCAGTTCTTC. The rearrangement uses TRBV9 and TRBJ2-1, with TRBD2 as a possible D gene (6 bases). The CDR3 is 15 amino acids. V was clipped by 0 bases and J by 0 bases, with 7 bases between them. CDR1 SGDLS and CDR2 YYNGEE come from the germline V gene.

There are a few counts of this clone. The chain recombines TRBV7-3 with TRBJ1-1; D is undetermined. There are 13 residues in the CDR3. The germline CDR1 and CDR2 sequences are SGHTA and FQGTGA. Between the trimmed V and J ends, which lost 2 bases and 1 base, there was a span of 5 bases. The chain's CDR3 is CASSLAQNTEAFF. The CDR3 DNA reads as TGTGCCAGCAGCTTAGCCCAGAACACTGAAGCTTTCTTT.

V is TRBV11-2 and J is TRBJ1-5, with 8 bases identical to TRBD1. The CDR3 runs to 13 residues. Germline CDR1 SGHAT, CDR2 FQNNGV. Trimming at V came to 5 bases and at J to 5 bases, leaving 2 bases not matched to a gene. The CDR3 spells CASSTDRDQPQHF. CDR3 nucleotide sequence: TGTGCCAGCAGCACGGACAGGGATCAGCCCCAGCATTTT.

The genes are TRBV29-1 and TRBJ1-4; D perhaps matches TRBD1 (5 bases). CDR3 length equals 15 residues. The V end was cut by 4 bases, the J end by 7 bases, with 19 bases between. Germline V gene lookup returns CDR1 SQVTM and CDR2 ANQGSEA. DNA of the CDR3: TGCAGCGTTGCAGATTCCGGGGGGAGTGGTGAAAAACTGTTTTTT. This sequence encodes CSVADSGGSGEKLFF.

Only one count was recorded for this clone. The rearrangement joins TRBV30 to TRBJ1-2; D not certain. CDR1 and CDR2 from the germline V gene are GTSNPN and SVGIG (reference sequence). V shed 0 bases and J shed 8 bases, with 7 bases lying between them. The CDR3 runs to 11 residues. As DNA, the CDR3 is TGTGCCTGGAGTGTTCTTAGGGGCTACACCTTC. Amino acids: CAWSVLRGYTF.

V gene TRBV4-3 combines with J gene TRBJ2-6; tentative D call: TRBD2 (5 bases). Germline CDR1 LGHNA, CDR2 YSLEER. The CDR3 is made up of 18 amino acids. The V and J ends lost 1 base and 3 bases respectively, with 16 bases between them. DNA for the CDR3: TGCGCCAGCAGCCAAGGATGGGAAGGAGGCTTTGGGGCCAACGTCCTGACTTTC. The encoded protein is CASSQGWEGGFGANVLTF.

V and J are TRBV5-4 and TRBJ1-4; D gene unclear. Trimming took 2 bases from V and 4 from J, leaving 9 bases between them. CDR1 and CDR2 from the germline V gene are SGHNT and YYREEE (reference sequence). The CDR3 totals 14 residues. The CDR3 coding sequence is TGTGCCAGCAGCTTTAATGGTCTTAATGAAAAACTGTTTTTT. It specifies CASSFNGLNEKLFF.

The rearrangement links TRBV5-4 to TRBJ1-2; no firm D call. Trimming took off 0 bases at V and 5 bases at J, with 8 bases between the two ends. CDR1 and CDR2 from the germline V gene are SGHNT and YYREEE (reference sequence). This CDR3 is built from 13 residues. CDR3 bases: TGTGCCAGCAGCTTGGCGGGAAGGTATGGCTACACCTTC. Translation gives CASSLAGRYGYTF. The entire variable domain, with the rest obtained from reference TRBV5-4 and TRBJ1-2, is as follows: ETGVTQSPTHLIKTRGQQVTLRCSSQSGHNTVSWYQQALGQGPQFIFQYYREEENGRGNFPPRFSGLQFPNYSSELNVNALELDDSALYLCASSLAGRYGYTFGSGTRLTVV.

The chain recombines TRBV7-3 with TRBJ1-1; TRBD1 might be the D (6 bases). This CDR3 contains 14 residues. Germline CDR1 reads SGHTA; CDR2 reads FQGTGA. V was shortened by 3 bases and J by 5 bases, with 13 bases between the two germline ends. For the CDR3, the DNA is TGTGCCAGCAGCTTGCAGGGGCTGGAGACTGAAGCTTTCTTT. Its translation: CASSLQGLETEAFF.

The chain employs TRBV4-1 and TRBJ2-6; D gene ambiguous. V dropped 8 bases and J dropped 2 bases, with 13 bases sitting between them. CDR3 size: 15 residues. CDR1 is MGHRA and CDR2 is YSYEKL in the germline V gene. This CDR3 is CASAQIPPGANVLTF. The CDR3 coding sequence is TGCGCCAGCGCCCAGATCCCACCTGGGGCCAACGTCCTGACTTTC.

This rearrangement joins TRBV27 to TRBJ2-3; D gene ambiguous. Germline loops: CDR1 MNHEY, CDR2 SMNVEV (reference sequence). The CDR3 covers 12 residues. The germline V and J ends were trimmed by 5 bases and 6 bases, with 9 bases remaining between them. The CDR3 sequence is CASSALYDTQYF. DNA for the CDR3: TGTGCCAGCAGTGCCTTATACGATACGCAGTATTTT.

This chain's CDR3 is CASSTNWVRTDTQYF. The CDR3 DNA reads TGTGCCAGTAGTACCAATTGGGTCCGCACAGATACGCAGTATTTT. V and J are TRBV19 and TRBJ2-3; D unclear. In germline, CDR1 is LNHDA, CDR2 SQIVND (reference sequence). The CDR3 spans 15 residues. V lost 4 bases to trimming and J lost 1 base, with 12 bases between them.

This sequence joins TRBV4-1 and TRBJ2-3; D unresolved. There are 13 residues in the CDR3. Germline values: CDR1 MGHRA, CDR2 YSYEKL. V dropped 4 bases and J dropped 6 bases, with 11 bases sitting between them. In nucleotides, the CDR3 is TGCGCCAGCAGCCCCCCCATGACGGATACGCAGTATTTT. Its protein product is CASSPPMTDTQYF.

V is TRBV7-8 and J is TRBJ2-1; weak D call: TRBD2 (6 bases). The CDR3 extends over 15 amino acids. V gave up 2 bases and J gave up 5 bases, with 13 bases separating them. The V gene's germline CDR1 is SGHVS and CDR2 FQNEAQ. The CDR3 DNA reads TGTGCCAGCAGCTTACTCGAGCGGGTGGACAATGAGCAGTTCTTC. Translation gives CASSLLERVDNEQFF.

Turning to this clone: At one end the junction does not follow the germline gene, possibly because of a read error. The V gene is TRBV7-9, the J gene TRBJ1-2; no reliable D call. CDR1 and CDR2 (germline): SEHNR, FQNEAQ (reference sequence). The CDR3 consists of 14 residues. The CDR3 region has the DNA TGCGCCAGCAGCCAAGTTGGGGAAGACTATGGCTACACCTTC. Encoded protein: CASSQVGEDYGYTF.

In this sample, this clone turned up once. CDR3 amino acids: CASSSNRVSPLHF. The CDR3 DNA follows: TGTGCCAGCAGCTCCAACAGGGTTTCACCCCTCCACTTT. This chain joins TRBV7-3 and TRBJ1-6; D might be TRBD1 (6 bases). This CDR3 comprises 13 residues. Per the germline V gene, CDR1 is SGHTA and CDR2 is FQGTGA. V was trimmed by 4 bases and J by 9 bases, leaving 10 bases between them.

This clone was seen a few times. The CDR3 sequence is CASSLGAGYEQYF. The CDR3 DNA reads as TGTGCCAGCAGCTTAGGGGCAGGGTACGAGCAGTACTTC. The V gene is TRBV7-9, the J gene TRBJ2-7, with a tentative D call TRBD1 (5 bases). Germline V CDR1 and CDR2: SEHNR, FQNEAQ (reference sequence). The CDR3 sequence is 13 residues long. The V end was cut by 1 base, the J end by 4 bases, with 8 bases between.

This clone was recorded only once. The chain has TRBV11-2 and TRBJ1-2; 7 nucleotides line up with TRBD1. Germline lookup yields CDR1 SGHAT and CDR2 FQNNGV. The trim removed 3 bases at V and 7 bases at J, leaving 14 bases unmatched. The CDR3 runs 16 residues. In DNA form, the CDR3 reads TGTGCCAGCAGCTTTCCCGCCCGACAGGGTCTAGGTGGCTACACCTTC. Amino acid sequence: CASSFPARQGLGGYTF.

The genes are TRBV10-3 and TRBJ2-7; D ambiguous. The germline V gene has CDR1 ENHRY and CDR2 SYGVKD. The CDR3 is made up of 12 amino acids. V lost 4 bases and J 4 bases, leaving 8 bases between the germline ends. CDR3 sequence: CAISGQVYEQYF. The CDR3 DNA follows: TGTGCCATCAGTGGCCAGGTGTACGAGCAGTACTTC.

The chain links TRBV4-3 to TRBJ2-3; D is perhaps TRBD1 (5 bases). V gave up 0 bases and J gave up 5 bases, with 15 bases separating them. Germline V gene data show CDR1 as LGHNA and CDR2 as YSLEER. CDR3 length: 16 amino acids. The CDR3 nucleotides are TGCGCCAGCAGCCAAGATCAGGGCAGGGTGGTAGATACGCAGTATTTT. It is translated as CASSQDQGRVVDTQYF.

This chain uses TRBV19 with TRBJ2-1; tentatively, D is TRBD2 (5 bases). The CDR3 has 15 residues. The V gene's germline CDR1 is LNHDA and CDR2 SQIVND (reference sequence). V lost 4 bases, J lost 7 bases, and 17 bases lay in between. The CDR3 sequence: CASSTFFGVGNEQFF. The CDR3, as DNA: TGTGCCAGTAGTACTTTCTTCGGGGTGGGGAATGAGCAGTTCTTC.

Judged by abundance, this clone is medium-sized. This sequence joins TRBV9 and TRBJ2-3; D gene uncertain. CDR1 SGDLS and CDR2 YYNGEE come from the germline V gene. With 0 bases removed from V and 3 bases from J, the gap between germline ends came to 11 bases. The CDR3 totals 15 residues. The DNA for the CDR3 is TGTGCCAGCAGCGTAGCAGACCCAAGGACAGATACGCAGTATTTT. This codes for CASSVADPRTDTQYF. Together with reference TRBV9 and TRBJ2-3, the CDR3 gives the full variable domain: DSGVTQTPKHLITATGQRVTLRCSPRSGDLSVYWYQQSLDQGLQFLIQYYNGEERAKGNILERFSAQQFPDLHSELNLSSLELGDSALYFCASSVADPRTDTQYFGPGTRLTVL.

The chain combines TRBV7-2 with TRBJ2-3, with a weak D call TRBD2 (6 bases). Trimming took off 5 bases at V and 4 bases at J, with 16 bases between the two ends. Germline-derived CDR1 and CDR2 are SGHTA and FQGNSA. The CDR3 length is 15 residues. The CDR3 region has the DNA TGTGCCAGCAGCCCCGAGGGGCGGGGTCCAGATACGCAGTATTTT. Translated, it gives CASSPEGRGPDTQYF.